This T cell receptor (beta chain) emerged from a study of blood T cell repertoires in COVID-19. Study information: Nucleic acid was either cDNA or gDNA, and it came from T cells, B-cell-depleted T cells, or PBMCs.

In Cohort 3, a recovered donor had either two negative PCRs, clearance, or symptom resolution. Profiling relied on immunoSEQ multiplex PCR, and the TCRdb table lists in-frame clones only, not all of them. The sample records about 310,000 clones, about 88% being singletons. Trimming stripped 4 bases from V and 4 bases from J, with 13 bases between. This CDR3 is built from 15 residues. The germline CDR1 and CDR2 sequences are KGHSH and LQKENI. The chain couples TRBV18 to TRBJ2-2, with D possibly matching TRBD1 (6 bases). This TCR derives from a woman between 40 and 55 years old who had recovered from COVID-19. The sequenced sample was PBMCs or T cells enriched from blood (not recorded which). CDR3 sequence reads: CASSLTGVRTGELFF. In nucleotides, the CDR3 is TGTGCCAGCTCACTGACAGGAGTTCGCACCGGGGAGCTGTTTTTT.